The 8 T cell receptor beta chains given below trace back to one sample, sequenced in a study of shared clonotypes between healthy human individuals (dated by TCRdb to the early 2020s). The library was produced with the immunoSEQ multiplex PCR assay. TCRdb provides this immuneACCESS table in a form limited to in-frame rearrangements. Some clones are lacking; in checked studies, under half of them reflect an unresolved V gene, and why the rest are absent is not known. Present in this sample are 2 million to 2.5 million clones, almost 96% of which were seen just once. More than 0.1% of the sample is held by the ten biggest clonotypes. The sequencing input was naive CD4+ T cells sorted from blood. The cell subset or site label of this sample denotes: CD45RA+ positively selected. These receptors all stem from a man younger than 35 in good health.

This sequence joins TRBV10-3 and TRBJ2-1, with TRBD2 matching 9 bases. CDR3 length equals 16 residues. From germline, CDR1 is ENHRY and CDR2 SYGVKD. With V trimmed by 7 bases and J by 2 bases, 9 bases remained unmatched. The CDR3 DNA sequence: TGTGCCATCAAACCGCGGGAGGGCTTAACCTACAATGAGCAGTTCTTC. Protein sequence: CAIKPREGLTYNEQFF.

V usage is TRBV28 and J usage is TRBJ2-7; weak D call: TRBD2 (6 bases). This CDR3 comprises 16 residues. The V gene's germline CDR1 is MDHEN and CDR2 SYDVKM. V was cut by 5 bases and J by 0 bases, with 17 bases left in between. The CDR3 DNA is TGTGCCAGCAGTCCGCACGGGACTGAACCCTCCTACGAGCAGTACTTC. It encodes CASSPHGTEPSYEQYF.

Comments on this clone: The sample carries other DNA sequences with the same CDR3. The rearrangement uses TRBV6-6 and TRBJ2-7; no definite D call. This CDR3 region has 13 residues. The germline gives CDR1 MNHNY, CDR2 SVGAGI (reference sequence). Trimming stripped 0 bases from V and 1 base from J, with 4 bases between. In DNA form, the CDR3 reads TGTGCCAGCAGTTACTCAGTATCCTACGAGCAGTACTTC. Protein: CASSYSVSYEQYF.

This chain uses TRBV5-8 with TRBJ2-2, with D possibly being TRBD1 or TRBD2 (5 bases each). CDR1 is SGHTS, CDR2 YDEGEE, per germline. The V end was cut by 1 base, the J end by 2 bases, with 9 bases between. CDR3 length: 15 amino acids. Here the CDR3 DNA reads TGTGCCAGCAGCTTGTGGGGGATCAACACCGGGGAGCTGTTTTTT. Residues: CASSLWGINTGELFF.

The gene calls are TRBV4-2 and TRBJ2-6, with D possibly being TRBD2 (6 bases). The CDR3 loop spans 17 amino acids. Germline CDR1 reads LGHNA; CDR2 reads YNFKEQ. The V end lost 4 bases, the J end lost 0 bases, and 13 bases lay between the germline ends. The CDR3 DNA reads TGTGCCAGCAGCCTGGAGGGTCAGAGCTCTGGGGCCAACGTCCTGACTTTC. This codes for CASSLEGQSSGANVLTF.

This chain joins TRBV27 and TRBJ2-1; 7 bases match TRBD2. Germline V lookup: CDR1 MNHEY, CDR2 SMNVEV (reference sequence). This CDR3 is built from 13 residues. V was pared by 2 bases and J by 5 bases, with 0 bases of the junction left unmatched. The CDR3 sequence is CASSLREDNEQFF. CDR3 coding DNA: TGTGCCAGCAGTTTACGGGAGGACAATGAGCAGTTCTTC.

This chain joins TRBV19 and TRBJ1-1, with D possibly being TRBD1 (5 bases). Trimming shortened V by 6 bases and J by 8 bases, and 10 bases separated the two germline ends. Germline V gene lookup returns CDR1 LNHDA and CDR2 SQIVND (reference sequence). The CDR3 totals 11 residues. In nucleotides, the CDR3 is TGTGCCAGTAGGGGAGACAGAGAAGCTTTCTTT. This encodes CASRGDREAFF. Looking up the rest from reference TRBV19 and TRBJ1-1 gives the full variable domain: DGGITQSPKYLFRKEGQNVTLSCEQNLNHDAMYWYRQDPGQGLRLIYYSQIVNDFQKGDIAEGYSVSREKKESFPLTVTSAQKNPTAFYLCASRGDREAFFGQGTRLTVV.

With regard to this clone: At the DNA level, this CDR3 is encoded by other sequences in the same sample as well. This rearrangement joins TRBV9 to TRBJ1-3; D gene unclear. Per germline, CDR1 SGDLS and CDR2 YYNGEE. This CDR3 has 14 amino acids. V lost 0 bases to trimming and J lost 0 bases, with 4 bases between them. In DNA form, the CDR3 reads TGTGCCAGCAGCGTAGATGACTCTGGAAACACCATATATTTT. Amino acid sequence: CASSVDDSGNTIYF.